These 30 T cell receptor beta chains were all obtained from the same sample, sequenced in a study of circulating tumor DNA in untreated peripheral T-cell lymphoma. This table comes from immunoSEQ multiplex PCR, and its TCRdb copy is limited to in-frame clones, with some not included. The sample records thousands of clones, 60% to 75% being singletons. Sequences were obtained from tumor tissue. These receptors were collected from a human donor with peripheral T-cell lymphoma.

This clone showed up just a few times. CDR3 amino acids: CATSRGSRSTDTQYF. CDR3 nucleotides: TGTGCCACCAGCAGAGGCAGCAGGAGCACAGATACGCAGTATTTT. The chain joins TRBV15 to TRBJ2-3; D unclear. This CDR3 spans 15 amino acids. Germline loops: CDR1 LNHNV, CDR2 YYDKDF (reference sequence). V lost 1 base and J lost 0, with 8 bases in between.

The V call is TRBV28, the J call TRBJ1-4; D is undetermined. This CDR3 contains 14 residues. Trimming cost V 3 bases and J 2 bases, with 7 bases left between them. CDR1 is MDHEN and CDR2 is SYDVKM in the germline V gene. As DNA, the CDR3 is TGTGCCAGCAGTTTTTCCAGTACTAATGAAAAACTGTTTTTT. Amino acid sequence: CASSFSSTNEKLFF.

The chain is built from TRBV4-1 and TRBJ2-7; TRBD2 agrees at 8 bases. Germline CDR1 reads MGHRA; CDR2 reads YSYEKL. V lost 0 bases to trimming and J lost 5 bases; unmatched junction nucleotides: 6. The CDR3 spans 15 residues. The CDR3 reads CASSQDPGGLNEQYF. CDR3 sequence (DNA): TGCGCCAGCAGCCAAGACCCGGGAGGGCTGAACGAGCAGTACTTC.

V usage is TRBV15 and J usage is TRBJ1-1; 8 bases align to TRBD1. The CDR3 runs 18 residues. J lost 2 bases, V lost 8 bases, and 19 bases had no gene match. Germline V gene lookup returns CDR1 LNHNV and CDR2 YYDKDF (reference sequence). CDR3 nucleotides: TGTGCCACCGCTGCACCCGGGACAGGTGGAGGTCCTAACACTGAAGCTTTCTTT. It codes for CATAAPGTGGGPNTEAFF.

The chain has TRBV29-1 and TRBJ2-2; TRBD1 agrees at 7 bases. The CDR3 totals 13 residues. Germline V lookup: CDR1 SQVTM, CDR2 ANQGSEA. The trim removed 2 bases at V and 3 bases at J, leaving 0 bases unmatched. CDR3 sequence (DNA): TGCAGCGTTGAACAGGGGGACACCGGGGAGCTGTTTTTT. This translates into CSVEQGDTGELFF.

CDR3 nucleotides: TGCAGCGTTGCAGTACTTAAGGGGGCAGATACGCAGTATTTT. This encodes CSVAVLKGADTQYF. The rearrangement links TRBV29-1 to TRBJ2-3; a possible D gene is TRBD1 (6 bases). Deletions cut 4 bases from V and 4 bases from J, with 15 bases between. The CDR3 runs to 14 residues. Germline V lookup: CDR1 SQVTM, CDR2 ANQGSEA.

This clone was seen once. The V gene is TRBV28, the J gene TRBJ2-7; 7 bases agree with TRBD1. The germline V gene encodes CDR1 MDHEN and CDR2 SYDVKM. This CDR3 comprises 14 residues. The V and J ends lost 6 bases and 3 bases, in that order; junction bases with no gene match: 8. The CDR3 region is CASRRPGQYYEQYF. In DNA, the CDR3 is TGTGCCAGCAGACGACCGGGACAGTACTACGAGCAGTACTTC.

The V and J genes are TRBV28 and TRBJ2-1; 7 bases fit TRBD1. This CDR3 contains 13 residues. CDR1 MDHEN and CDR2 SYDVKM come from the germline V gene. Trimming at V came to 6 bases and at J to 9 bases, leaving 8 bases not matched to a gene. CDR3 nucleotides: TGTGCCAGCAGCCAGACAGGGTGGGGTGAGCAGTTCTTC. It codes for CASSQTGWGEQFF.

The genes are TRBV6-8 and TRBJ2-3, with TRBD1 identical over 7 bases. CDR1 and CDR2 (germline): MNHGY, SAAAGT. There are 15 residues in the CDR3. Unmatched junction bases numbered 6, after V lost 6 bases and J lost 0 bases. In DNA, the CDR3 is TGTGCCAGCAGCCTCCAGGGGGTTAGCACAGATACGCAGTATTTT. Its translation: CASSLQGVSTDTQYF.

This chain links TRBV30 with TRBJ2-7; 12 bases map to TRBD2. V lost 0 bases and J lost 0; bases outside the gene matches: 9. The germline V gene encodes CDR1 GTSNPN and CDR2 SVGIG (reference sequence). The CDR3 has 18 amino acids. The CDR3 protein is CAWSVYPSGRVSSYEQYF. In DNA form, the CDR3 reads TGTGCCTGGAGTGTATATCCTAGCGGGAGGGTGAGCTCCTACGAGCAGTACTTC.

The V gene is TRBV6-8, the J gene TRBJ1-2, with a tentative D call TRBD1 (6 bases). The V end was cut by 7 bases, the J end by 4 bases, with 13 bases between. Germline V lookup: CDR1 MNHGY, CDR2 SAAAGT. The CDR3 sequence is 13 residues long. CDR3 region: CASNIRDTYGYTF. As DNA, the CDR3 is TGTGCCAGCAACATAAGGGACACCTATGGCTACACCTTC.

The chain is built from TRBV19 and TRBJ2-2; D not certain. The germline gives CDR1 LNHDA, CDR2 SQIVND (reference sequence). The CDR3 is made up of 14 amino acids. V was clipped by 5 bases and J by 6 bases, with 13 bases between them. CDR3 sequence: CASSWGYSSGELFF. The CDR3 region has the DNA TGTGCCAGTAGTTGGGGTTATAGCTCCGGGGAGCTGTTTTTT.

This sequence joins TRBV10-2 and TRBJ2-3; D may be TRBD2 (5 bases). This CDR3 is built from 14 residues. Germline assignment: CDR1 WSHSY and CDR2 SAAADI. Trimming stripped 7 bases from V and 2 bases from J, with 13 bases between. The CDR3 spells CASIVGDHTDTQYF. The CDR3 DNA is TGCGCCAGCATCGTGGGAGACCACACAGATACGCAGTATTTT.

The chain uses TRBV19 and TRBJ1-3; D call uncertain. The V gene's germline CDR1 is LNHDA and CDR2 SQIVND (reference sequence). V was shortened by 3 bases and J by 0 bases, with 9 bases between the two germline ends. The CDR3 totals 15 residues. The CDR3 spells CASSIPGLSGNTIYF. The CDR3 DNA reads as TGTGCCAGTAGTATCCCCGGCCTCTCTGGAAACACCATATATTTT.

V usage is TRBV28 and J usage is TRBJ2-7; unclear D gene. The V and J ends lost 1 base and 5 bases respectively, with 6 bases between them. Per germline, CDR1 MDHEN and CDR2 SYDVKM. This CDR3 is 12 amino acids long. CDR3 in DNA: TGTGCCAGCAGTTTATTGCCGGACGAGCAGTACTTC. It codes for CASSLLPDEQYF.

The chain recombines TRBV4-1 with TRBJ1-2; TRBD1 aligns across 7 bases. With 0 bases clipped from V and 3 bases from J, the junction kept 4 bases outside the gene matches. The CDR3 consists of 15 residues. Germline CDR1 MGHRA, CDR2 YSYEKL. The CDR3 loop is CASSQDGGGDYGYTF. In nucleotides, the CDR3 is TGCGCCAGCAGCCAAGATGGAGGGGGCGACTATGGCTACACCTTC.

The chain combines TRBV28 with TRBJ2-3, with D possibly being TRBD1 (6 bases). V lost 7 bases, J lost 6 bases, and 11 bases lay in between. This CDR3 has 12 amino acids. Germline V gene sequence: CDR1 MDHEN, CDR2 SYDVKM. The CDR3 sequence: CASINRGDTQYF. In DNA form, the CDR3 reads TGTGCCAGCATTAATAGGGGGGATACGCAGTATTTT. The whole variable domain, remainder taken from reference TRBV28 and TRBJ2-3, is DVKVTQSSRYLVKRTGEKVFLECVQDMDHENMFWYRQDPGLGLRLIYFSYDVKMKEKGDIPEGYSVSREKKERFSLILESASTNQTSMYLCASINRGDTQYFGPGTRLTVL.

The genes are TRBV15 and TRBJ2-5, with D perhaps TRBD1 (6 bases). Per the germline V gene, CDR1 is LNHNV and CDR2 is YYDKDF (reference sequence). The V end was cut by 0 bases, the J end by 7 bases, with 15 bases between. The CDR3 has 15 residues. The chain's CDR3 is CATSREGAGDGTQYF. The CDR3 DNA sequence: TGTGCCACCAGCAGAGAAGGGGCAGGGGACGGGACCCAGTACTTC.

V is TRBV29-1 and J is TRBJ2-1; possibly TRBD1 or TRBD2 for D (6 bases each). Germline V gene data show CDR1 as SQVTM and CDR2 as ANQGSEA. The V end was cut by 8 bases, the J end by 9 bases, with 23 bases between. CDR3 length: 14 amino acids. CDR3 sequence: CSSSGAVLGSEQFF. DNA for the CDR3: TGCAGCTCCTCGGGGGCGGTCCTCGGTAGTGAGCAGTTCTTC.

The chain links TRBV28 to TRBJ1-2; possibly TRBD1 for D (6 bases). V was trimmed by 3 bases and J by 0 bases, leaving 11 bases between them. Germline CDR1 is MDHEN and CDR2 is SYDVKM. CDR3 length: 15 residues. Written as DNA, the CDR3 is TGTGCCAGCAGTTTTCCAGGGGCCGCTAACTATGGCTACACCTTC. This encodes CASSFPGAANYGYTF.

The J gene is TRBJ2-6, the V gene TRBV7-6; 7 bases match TRBD1. V shed 5 bases, J shed 0 bases, and the junction held 10 bases outside the gene matches. The CDR3 loop spans 18 amino acids. Germline CDR1 is SGHVS and CDR2 is FNYEAQ. The chain's CDR3 is CASSKPGQIHSGANVLTF. The DNA of the CDR3 is TGTGCCAGCAGCAAACCGGGACAGATTCACTCTGGGGCCAACGTCCTGACTTTC.

There are a few counts of this clone. V is TRBV30 and J is TRBJ2-7; 8 bases are shared with TRBD2. CDR1 GTSNPN and CDR2 SVGIG come from the germline V gene (reference sequence). This CDR3 contains 17 residues. The J segment lost 4 bases and the V segment lost 0 bases, leaving 14 bases of the junction unmatched. The CDR3, as DNA: TGTGCCTGGAGTGTTGGAATAGCGGGACCGGCCAAATACGAGCAGTACTTC. The encoded protein is CAWSVGIAGPAKYEQYF.

The CDR3 DNA sequence: TGTGCCAGTAGCAAACGGTTCGGCATAGATACGCAGTATTTT. Amino acids: CASSKRFGIDTQYF. This chain joins TRBV19 and TRBJ2-3; no definite D call. From germline, CDR1 is LNHDA and CDR2 SQIVND (reference sequence). V lost 6 bases to trimming and J lost 5 bases, with 15 bases between them. The CDR3 is made up of 14 amino acids.

The chain combines TRBV18 with TRBJ1-3; possible D gene TRBD1, 5 bases. The CDR3 is 14 amino acids. Trimming stripped 3 bases from V and 5 bases from J, with 11 bases between. Per the germline V gene, CDR1 is KGHSH and CDR2 is LQKENI. The CDR3 is CASSPPTARNTIYF. DNA of the CDR3: TGTGCCAGCTCACCCCCGACAGCGAGAAACACCATATATTTT.

This clone was seen more than once but under ten times. The rearrangement joins TRBV28 to TRBJ2-1, with D tentatively TRBD1 (9 bases). Trimming pared 5 bases from V and 4 bases from J, leaving 21 bases between. This CDR3 region has 17 residues. Germline CDR1 and CDR2: MDHEN and SYDVKM. CDR3 bases: TGTGCCAGCAGTCCCGGACAGGGGCTAGCGGGTTACAATGAGCAGTTCTTC. It codes for CASSPGQGLAGYNEQFF. The variable domain in full, with the rest retrieved from reference TRBV28 and TRBJ2-1, is DVKVTQSSRYLVKRTGEKVFLECVQDMDHENMFWYRQDPGLGLRLIYFSYDVKMKEKGDIPEGYSVSREKKERFSLILESASTNQTSMYLCASSPGQGLAGYNEQFFGPGTRLTVL.

This clone was observed a handful of times. The chain recombines TRBV10-2 with TRBJ2-3; possible D gene TRBD2, 6 bases. The CDR3 sequence is 17 residues long. The V end lost 2 bases, the J end lost 0 bases, and 15 bases lay between the germline ends. The germline V gene encodes CDR1 WSHSY and CDR2 SAAADI. The CDR3 loop is CASSEGIPGRSTDTQYF. The DNA for the CDR3 is TGCGCCAGCAGTGAGGGGATCCCAGGGAGGAGCACAGATACGCAGTATTTT.

The rearrangement links TRBV28 to TRBJ2-1; D assignment may be TRBD1 or TRBD2 (5 bases each). Trimming cost V 7 bases and J 7 bases, with 17 bases left between them. CDR3 length: 14 residues. CDR1 MDHEN and CDR2 SYDVKM come from the germline V gene. The CDR3 nucleotides are TGTGCCAGCATCTCAGGGAGCGCAGGGAATGAGCAGTTCTTC. Its translation: CASISGSAGNEQFF.

This clone has just a few counts. The chain combines TRBV15 with TRBJ2-3; D uncertain. Germline CDR1 reads LNHNV; CDR2 reads YYDKDF (reference sequence). CDR3 length equals 15 residues. V lost 0 bases, J lost 5 bases, and 12 bases lay in between. DNA of the CDR3: TGTGCCACCAGCAGAGATCCCGGATCTCAAGATACGCAGTATTTT. Translating gives CATSRDPGSQDTQYF.

This clone appeared once. The V gene is TRBV5-1, the J gene TRBJ2-7; D is uncertain. The germline CDR1 and CDR2 sequences are SGHRS and YFSETQ. The CDR3 totals 14 residues. Trimming removed 0 bases from V and 5 bases from J, with 12 bases in between. CDR3 sequence reads: CASSLAAVKDEQYF. CDR3 nucleotide sequence: TGCGCCAGCAGCTTGGCCGCTGTAAAGGACGAGCAGTACTTC.

V and J are TRBV6-8 and TRBJ2-7; 7 positions match TRBD1. CDR1 and CDR2 (germline): MNHGY, SAAAGT. V dropped 2 bases and J dropped 4; count of bases not matched to a gene: 5. There are 14 residues in the CDR3. CDR3 bases: TGTGCCAGCAGTTACACCGGGACAGCATACGAGCAGTACTTC. Residues: CASSYTGTAYEQYF.